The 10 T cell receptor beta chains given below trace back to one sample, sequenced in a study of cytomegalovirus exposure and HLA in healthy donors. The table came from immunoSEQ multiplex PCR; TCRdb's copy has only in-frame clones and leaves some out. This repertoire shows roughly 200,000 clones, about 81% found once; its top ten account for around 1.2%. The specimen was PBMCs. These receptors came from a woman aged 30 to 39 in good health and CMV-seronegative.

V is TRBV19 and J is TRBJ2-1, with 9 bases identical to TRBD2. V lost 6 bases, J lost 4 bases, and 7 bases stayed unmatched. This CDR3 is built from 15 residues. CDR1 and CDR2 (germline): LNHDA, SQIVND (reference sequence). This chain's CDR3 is CASRYSGSGYNEQFF. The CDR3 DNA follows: TGTGCCAGTAGATATAGCGGGAGTGGATACAATGAGCAGTTCTTC. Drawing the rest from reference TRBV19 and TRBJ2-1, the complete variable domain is DGGITQSPKYLFRKEGQNVTLSCEQNLNHDAMYWYRQDPGQGLRLIYYSQIVNDFQKGDIAEGYSVSREKKESFPLTVTSAQKNPTAFYLCASRYSGSGYNEQFFGPGTRLTVL.

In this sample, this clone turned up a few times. The CDR3 region has the DNA TGTGCCAGCAGCCCTATAGTGGGGACAGGGGGCAGGAACACTGAAGCTTTCTTT. Protein product: CASSPIVGTGGRNTEAFF. The chain couples TRBV5-4 to TRBJ1-1, with 12 bases that match TRBD1. The CDR3 consists of 18 residues. J lost 1 base, V lost 4 bases, and 11 bases had no gene match. CDR1 SGHNT and CDR2 YYREEE come from the germline V gene (reference sequence). Full variable domain (missing parts from reference TRBV5-4 and TRBJ1-1): ETGVTQSPTHLIKTRGQQVTLRCSSQSGHNTVSWYQQALGQGPQFIFQYYREEENGRGNFPPRFSGLQFPNYSSELNVNALELDDSALYLCASSPIVGTGGRNTEAFFGQGTRLTVV.

The CDR3 DNA reads as TGCGCCAGCAGCCGCGCGGGGGGGACACTCAAGAACACTGAAGCTTTCTTT. Amino acids: CASSRAGGTLKNTEAFF. J is TRBJ1-1 and V is TRBV5-1, with D possibly TRBD1 on 6 matching bases. The germline CDR1 and CDR2 sequences are SGHRS and YFSETQ. V lost 4 bases to trimming and J lost 1 base, with 20 bases between them. This CDR3 comprises 17 residues.

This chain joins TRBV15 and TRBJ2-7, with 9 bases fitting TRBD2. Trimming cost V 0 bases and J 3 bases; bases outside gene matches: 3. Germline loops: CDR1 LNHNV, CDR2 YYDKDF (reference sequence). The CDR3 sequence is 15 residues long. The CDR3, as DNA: TGTGCCACCAGCAGAGAGGCGGGAGGGTACTACGAGCAGTACTTC. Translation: CATSREAGGYYEQYF.

As DNA, the CDR3 is TGCGCCAGCAGCCTCGTCGACAGGGTTGACGAAAAACTGTTTTTT. Translating it yields CASSLVDRVDEKLFF. The V and J genes are TRBV4-1 and TRBJ1-4, with 7 bases matching TRBD1. There are 15 residues in the CDR3. Losses at the gene ends were 4 bases for V and 8 bases for J; bases not matched to a gene: 10. Per the germline V gene, CDR1 is MGHRA and CDR2 is YSYEKL.

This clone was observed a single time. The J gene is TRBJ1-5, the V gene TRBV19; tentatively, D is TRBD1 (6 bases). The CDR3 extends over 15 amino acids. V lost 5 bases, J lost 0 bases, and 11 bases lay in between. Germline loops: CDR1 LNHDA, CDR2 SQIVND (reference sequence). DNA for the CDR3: TGTGCCAGTAGTCTACAGGGTCCTAGCAATCAGCCCCAGCATTTT. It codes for CASSLQGPSNQPQHF. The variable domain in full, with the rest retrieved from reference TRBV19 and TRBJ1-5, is DGGITQSPKYLFRKEGQNVTLSCEQNLNHDAMYWYRQDPGQGLRLIYYSQIVNDFQKGDIAEGYSVSREKKESFPLTVTSAQKNPTAFYLCASSLQGPSNQPQHFGDGTRLSIL.

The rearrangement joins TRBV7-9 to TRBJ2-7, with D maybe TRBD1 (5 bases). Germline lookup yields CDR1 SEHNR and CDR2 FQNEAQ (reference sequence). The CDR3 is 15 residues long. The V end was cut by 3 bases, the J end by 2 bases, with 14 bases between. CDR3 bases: TGTGCCAGCAGCTTCCTTAGTCAGGGCACCTACGAGCAGTACTTC. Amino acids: CASSFLSQGTYEQYF.

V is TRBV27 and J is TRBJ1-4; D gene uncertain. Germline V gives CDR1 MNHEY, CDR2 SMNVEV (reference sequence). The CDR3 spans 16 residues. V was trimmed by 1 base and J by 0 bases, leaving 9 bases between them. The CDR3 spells CASSLFGQATNEKLFF. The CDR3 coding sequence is TGTGCCAGCAGTTTATTTGGGCAAGCAACTAATGAAAAACTGTTTTTT.

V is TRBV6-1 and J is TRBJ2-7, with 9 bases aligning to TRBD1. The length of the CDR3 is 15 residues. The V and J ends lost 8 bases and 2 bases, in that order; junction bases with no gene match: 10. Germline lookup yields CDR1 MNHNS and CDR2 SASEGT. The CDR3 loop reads CASGPTGTGTYEQYF. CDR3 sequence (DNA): TGTGCCAGCGGACCAACCGGGACAGGGACCTACGAGCAGTACTTC.

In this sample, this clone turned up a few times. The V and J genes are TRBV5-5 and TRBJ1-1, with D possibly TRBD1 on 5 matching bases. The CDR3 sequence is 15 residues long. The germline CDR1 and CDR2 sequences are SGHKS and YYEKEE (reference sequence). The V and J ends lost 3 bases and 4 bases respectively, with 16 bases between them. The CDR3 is CASSSASGGVTEAFF. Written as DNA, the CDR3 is TGTGCCAGCAGCTCGGCGTCGGGGGGAGTCACTGAAGCTTTCTTT.